The clone carrying this T cell receptor beta chain was counted only a few times. Its cognate antigen is unknown. This sample is part of a study of response to subunit inactivated influenza vaccine. General study findings and limits: That few new T cells are recruited by each seasonal influenza vaccination was the authors' suggestion.

One entry per CDR3 protein results from TCRdb running MiXCR on the RT-PCR reads. Found here are about 540,000 distinct CDR3 sequences, under 30% of them singletons; the top ten hold around 2.8%. The V gene's germline CDR1 is DFQATT and CDR2 SNEGSKA (reference sequence). The CDR3 consists of 12 residues. The V end lost 6 bases, the J end lost 6 bases, and 15 bases lay between the germline ends. The same data also contributed to another study, on T cells expressing NK-cell markers. This second report adds: 5'RACE template switching with UMIs produced the TCR beta cDNA. The study sequenced eight donors, seven HCMV-seropositive and one seronegative. Anti-gamma-delta TCR antibody use in several experiments restricted sorting to alpha-beta TCR T cells. HCMV specificity of the expanded NKG2C+ T cell clones was not established.

The sample was CD4+ T cells sorted from PBMCs, taken less than 13 days after vaccination. The chain is built from TRBV20-1 and TRBJ2-7; D not certain. The clonotype originates from a man aged 50 to 60 who received an inactivated influenza vaccine. The CDR3 region has the DNA TGCAGTGCCAGTAGAAACTTGATCGAGCAGTACTTC. Translation gives CSASRNLIEQYF.